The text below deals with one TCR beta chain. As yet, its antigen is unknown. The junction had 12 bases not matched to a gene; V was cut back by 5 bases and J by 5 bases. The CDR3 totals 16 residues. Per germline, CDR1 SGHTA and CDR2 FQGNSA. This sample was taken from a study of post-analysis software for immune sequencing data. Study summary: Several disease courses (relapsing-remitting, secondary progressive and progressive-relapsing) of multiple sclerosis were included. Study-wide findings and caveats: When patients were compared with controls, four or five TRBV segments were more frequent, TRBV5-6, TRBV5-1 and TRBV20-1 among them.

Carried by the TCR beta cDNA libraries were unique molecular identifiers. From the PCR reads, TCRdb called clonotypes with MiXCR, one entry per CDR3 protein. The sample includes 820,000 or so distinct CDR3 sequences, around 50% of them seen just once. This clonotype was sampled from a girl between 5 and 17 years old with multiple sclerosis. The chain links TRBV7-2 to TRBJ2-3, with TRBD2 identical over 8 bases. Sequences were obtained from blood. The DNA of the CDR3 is TGTGCCAGCAGCCCCAATTTAGCGGGGATGGGAGATACGCAGTATTTT. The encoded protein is CASSPNLAGMGDTQYF.